This T cell receptor (beta chain) was sequenced in a study of T cells in Graves' hyperthyroidism and ophthalmopathy. Broader study findings: In simple terms, a model built on 13 V-J features told ophthalmopathy apart from stable hyperthyroidism.

From RNA transcripts, TCR beta CDR3 regions were amplified. HTBI primers were used for first-round RT-PCR of the TCR CDR3. TCRdb analysed the multiplex PCR reads with MiXCR anew, one entry per CDR3 protein. The profile shows hundreds of thousands of distinct CDR3 sequences, 11% to 15% of them singletons. Ten or more counts support this clonotype. The antigen is not known. The CDR3 has 15 amino acids. Per germline, CDR1 SGHTS and CDR2 YDEGEE. J gave up 1 base and V 4 bases, and 6 bases lay outside the gene matches. This sequence originates from a woman between 18 and 29 years old with Graves' hyperthyroidism. Input material: blood. The genes are TRBV5-8 and TRBJ2-3; 7 nucleotides align to TRBD1. This CDR3 reads CASSKTGQRTDTQYF. The CDR3, as DNA: TGTGCCAGCAGCAAAACGGGACAGCGCACAGATACGCAGTATTTT. The variable domain in full, with the rest retrieved from reference TRBV5-8 and TRBJ2-3, is EAGVTQSPTHLIKTRGQQATLRCSPISGHTSVYWYQQALGLGLQFLLWYDEGEERNRGNFPPRFSGRQFPNYSSELNVNALELEDSALYLCASSKTGQRTDTQYFGPGTRLTVL.